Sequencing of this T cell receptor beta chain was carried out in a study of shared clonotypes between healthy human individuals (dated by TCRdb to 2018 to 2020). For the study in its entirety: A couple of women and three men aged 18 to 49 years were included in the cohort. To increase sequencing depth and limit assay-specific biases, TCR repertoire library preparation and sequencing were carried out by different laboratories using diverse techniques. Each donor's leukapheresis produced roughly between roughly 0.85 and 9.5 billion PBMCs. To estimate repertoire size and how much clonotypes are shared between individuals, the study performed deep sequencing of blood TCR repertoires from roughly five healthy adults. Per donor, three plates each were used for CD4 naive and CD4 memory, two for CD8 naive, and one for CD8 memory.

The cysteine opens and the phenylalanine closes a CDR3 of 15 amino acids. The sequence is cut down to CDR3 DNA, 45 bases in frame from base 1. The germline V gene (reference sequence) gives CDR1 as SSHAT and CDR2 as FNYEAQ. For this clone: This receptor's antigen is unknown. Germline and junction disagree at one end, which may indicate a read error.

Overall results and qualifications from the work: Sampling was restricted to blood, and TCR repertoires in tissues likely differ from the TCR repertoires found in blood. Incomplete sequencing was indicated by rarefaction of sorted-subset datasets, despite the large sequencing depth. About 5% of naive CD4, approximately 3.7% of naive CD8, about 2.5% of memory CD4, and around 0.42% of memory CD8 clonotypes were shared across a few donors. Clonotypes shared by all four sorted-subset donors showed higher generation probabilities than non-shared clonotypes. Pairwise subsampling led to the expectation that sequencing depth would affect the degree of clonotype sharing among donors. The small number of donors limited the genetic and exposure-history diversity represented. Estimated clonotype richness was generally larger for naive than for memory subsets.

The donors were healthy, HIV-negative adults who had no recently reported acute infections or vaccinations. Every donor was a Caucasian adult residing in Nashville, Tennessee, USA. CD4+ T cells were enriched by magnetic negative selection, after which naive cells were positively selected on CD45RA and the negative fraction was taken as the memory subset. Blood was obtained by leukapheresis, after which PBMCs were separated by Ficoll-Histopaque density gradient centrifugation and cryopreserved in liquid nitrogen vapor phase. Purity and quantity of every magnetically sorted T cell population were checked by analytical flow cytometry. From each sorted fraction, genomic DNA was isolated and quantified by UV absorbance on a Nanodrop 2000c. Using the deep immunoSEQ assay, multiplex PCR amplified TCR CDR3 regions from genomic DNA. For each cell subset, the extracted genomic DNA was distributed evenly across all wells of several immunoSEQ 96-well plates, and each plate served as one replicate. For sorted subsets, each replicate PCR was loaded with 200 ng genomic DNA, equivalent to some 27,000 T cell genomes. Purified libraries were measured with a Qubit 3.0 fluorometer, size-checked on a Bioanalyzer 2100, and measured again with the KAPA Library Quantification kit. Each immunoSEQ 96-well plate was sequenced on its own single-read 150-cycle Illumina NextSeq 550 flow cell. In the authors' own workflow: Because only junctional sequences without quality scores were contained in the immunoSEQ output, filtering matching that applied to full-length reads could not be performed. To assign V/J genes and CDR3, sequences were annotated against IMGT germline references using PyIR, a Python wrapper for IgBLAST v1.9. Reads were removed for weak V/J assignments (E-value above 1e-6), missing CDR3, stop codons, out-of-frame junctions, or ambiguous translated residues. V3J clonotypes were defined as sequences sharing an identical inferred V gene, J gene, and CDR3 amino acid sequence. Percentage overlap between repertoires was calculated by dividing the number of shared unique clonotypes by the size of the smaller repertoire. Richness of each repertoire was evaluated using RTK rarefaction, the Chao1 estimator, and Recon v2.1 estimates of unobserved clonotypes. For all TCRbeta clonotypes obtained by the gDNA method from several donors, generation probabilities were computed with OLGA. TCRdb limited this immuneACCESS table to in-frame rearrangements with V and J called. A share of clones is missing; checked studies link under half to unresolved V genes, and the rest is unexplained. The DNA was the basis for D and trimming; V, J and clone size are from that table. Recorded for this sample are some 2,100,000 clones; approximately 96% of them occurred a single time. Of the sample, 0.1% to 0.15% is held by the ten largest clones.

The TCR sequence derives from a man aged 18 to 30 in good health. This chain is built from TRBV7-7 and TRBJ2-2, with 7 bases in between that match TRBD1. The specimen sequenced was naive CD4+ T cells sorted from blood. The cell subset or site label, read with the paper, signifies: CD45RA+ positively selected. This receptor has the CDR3 CASSGTGADTGELFF. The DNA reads TGTGCTAGCAGCGGAACAGGGGCCGATACCGGGGAGCTGTTTTTT.